The rows below give T cell receptor beta chains drawn from one sample of a study of CD8 T cells in ankylosing spondylitis. MiXCR, run by TCRdb on the 5' RACE reads, gives a single entry per CDR3 protein. The sample holds 150,000 to 200,000 distinct CDR3 sequences, 11% seen once. Sequenced material: blood, either unsorted or a sorted T cell fraction (not recorded which). The receptors originated from a male donor with ankylosing spondylitis or in good health (not recorded which). CDR3s include the opening cysteine and the closing phenylalanine or tryptophan. The D gene is left open where the match is weak. Size values are once, few and many counts, or a class for expanded clones, and some rows have none.

abundance,d_gene,v_gene,j_gene,len,CDR3aa,CDR3nt
few,TRBD1,TRBV20-1,TRBJ2-7,11,CSAQTGGEQYF,TGCAGTGCCCAGACAGGGGGCGAGCAGTACTTC
-,TRBD2,TRBV18,TRBJ2-1,15,CASSPRDSGRNEQFF,TGTGCCAGCTCGCCTAGAGATAGCGGGAGAAATGAGCAGTTCTTC
few,-,TRBV6-5,TRBJ1-2,14,CASSYSPGRYGYTF,TGTGCCAGCAGTTACTCTCCAGGCCGCTATGGCTACACCTTC
few,TRBD1,TRBV19,TRBJ2-1,14,CASKRTGNDNEQFF,TGTGCCAGTAAACGGACAGGGAACGACAATGAGCAGTTCTTC
many,TRBD1,TRBV29-1,TRBJ2-1,13,CSVEGTGSNEQFF,TGCAGCGTTGAAGGGACAGGGTCCAATGAGCAGTTCTTC
many,-,TRBV24-1,TRBJ1-1,11,CATRRGDEAFF,TGTGCCACCAGGAGGGGAGATGAAGCTTTCTTT
-,-,TRBV20-1,TRBJ2-5,16,CSARDIGQPFQETQYF,TGCAGTGCTAGAGATATAGGGCAGCCCTTTCAAGAGACCCAGTACTTC
many,-,TRBV5-1,TRBJ1-2,13,CASSRAENYGYTF,TGCGCCAGCAGTCGCGCTGAAAACTATGGCTACACCTTC
many,TRBD1,TRBV25-1,TRBJ1-6,15,CASSNTGTGNSPLHF,TGTGCCAGCAGTAATACCGGGACAGGCAATTCACCCCTCCACTTT
many,-,TRBV25-1,TRBJ1-1,12,CASSDSAAEAFF,TGTGCCAGCAGTGACTCCGCGGCTGAAGCTTTCTTT